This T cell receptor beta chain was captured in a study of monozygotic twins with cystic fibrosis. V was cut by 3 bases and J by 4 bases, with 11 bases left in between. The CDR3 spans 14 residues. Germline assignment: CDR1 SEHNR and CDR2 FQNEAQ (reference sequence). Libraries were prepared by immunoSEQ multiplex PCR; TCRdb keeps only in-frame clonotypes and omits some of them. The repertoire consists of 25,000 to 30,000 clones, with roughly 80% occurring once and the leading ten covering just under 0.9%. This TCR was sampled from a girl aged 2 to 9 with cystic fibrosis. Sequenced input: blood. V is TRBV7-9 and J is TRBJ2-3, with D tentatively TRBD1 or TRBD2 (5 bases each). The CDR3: CASSFSPGPDTQYF. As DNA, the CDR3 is TGTGCCAGCAGCTTCTCCCCGGGACCAGATACGCAGTATTTT.